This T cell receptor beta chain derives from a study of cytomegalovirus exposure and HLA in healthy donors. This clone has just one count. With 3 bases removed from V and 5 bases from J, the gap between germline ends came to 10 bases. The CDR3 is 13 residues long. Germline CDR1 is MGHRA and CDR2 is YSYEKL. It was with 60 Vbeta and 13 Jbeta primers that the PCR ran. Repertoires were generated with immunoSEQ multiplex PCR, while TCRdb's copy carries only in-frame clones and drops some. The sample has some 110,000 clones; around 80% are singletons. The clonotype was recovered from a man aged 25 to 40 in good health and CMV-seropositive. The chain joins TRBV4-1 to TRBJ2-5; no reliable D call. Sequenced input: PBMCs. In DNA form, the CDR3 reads TGCGCCAGCAGCCACACCCTACGGGAGACCCAGTACTTC. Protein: CASSHTLRETQYF.